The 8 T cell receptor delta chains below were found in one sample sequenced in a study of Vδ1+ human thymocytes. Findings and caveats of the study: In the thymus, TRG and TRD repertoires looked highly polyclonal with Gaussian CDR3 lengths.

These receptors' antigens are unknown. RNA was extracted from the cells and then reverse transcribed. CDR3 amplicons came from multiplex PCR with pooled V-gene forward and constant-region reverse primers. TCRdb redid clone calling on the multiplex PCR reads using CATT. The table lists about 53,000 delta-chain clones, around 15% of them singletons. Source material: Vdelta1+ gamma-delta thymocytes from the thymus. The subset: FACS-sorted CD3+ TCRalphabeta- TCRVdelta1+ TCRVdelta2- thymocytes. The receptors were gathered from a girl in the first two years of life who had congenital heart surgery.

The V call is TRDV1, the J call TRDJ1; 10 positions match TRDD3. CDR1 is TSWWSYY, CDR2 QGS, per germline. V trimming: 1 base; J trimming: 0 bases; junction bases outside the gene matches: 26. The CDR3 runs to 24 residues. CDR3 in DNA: TGTGCTCTTGGGGAACCCACACCTGACGAGGTGGGGGATACACGCGAATCATACACCGATAAACTCATCTTT. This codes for CALGEPTPDEVGDTRESYTDKLIF.

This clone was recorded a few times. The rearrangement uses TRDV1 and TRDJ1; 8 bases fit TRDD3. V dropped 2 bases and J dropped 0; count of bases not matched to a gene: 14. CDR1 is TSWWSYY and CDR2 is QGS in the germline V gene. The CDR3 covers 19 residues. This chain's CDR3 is CALGEGTHILGVNTDKLIF. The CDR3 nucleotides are TGTGCTCTTGGGGAAGGGACCCACATACTGGGGGTTAACACCGATAAACTCATCTTT.

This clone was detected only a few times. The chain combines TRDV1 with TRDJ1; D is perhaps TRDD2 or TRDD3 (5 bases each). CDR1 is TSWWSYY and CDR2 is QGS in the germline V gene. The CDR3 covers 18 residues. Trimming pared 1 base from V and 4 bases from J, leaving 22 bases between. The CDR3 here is CALGERALRTYWRDKLIF. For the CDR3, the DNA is TGTGCTCTTGGGGAACGGGCCCTACGTACGTACTGGCGCGATAAACTCATCTTT.

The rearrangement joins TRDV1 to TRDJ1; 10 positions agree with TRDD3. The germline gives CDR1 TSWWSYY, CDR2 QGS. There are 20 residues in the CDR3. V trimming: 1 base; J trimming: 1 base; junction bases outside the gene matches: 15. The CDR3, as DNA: TGTGCTCTTGGGGAACGTAACGCCGAGTGTACTGGGGGATGCACCGATAAACTCATCTTT. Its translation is CALGERNAECTGGCTDKLIF.

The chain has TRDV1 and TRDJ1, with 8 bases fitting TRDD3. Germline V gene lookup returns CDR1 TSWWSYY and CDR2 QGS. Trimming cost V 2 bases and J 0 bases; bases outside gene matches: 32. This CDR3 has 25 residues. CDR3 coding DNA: TGTGCTCTTGGGGAAAGGCCTTCCCTAAGATTACGTTCGAGGGATACGGTTCGTCACACCGATAAACTCATCTTT. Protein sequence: CALGERPSLRLRSRDTVRHTDKLIF.

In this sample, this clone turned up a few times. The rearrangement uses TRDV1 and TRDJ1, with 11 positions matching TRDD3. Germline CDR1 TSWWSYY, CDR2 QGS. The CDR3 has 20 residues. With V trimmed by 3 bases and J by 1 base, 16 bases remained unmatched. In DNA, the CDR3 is TGTGCTCTTGGGGACCCTTCCCCCGTACTGGGGGATATTAGCACCGATAAACTCATCTTT. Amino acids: CALGDPSPVLGDISTDKLIF.

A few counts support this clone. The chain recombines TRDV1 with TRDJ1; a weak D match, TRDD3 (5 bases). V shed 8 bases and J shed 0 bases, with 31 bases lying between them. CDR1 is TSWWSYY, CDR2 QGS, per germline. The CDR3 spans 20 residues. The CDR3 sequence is CALQLSSLGLRGGYTDKLIF. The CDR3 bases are TGTGCTCTTCAGTTATCCTCTCTTGGATTACGGGGGGGGTACACCGATAAACTCATCTTT.

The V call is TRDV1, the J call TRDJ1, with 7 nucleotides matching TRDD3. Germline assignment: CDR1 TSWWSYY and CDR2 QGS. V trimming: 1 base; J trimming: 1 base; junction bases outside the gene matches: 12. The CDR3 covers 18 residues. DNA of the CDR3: TGTGCTCTTGGGGAACAATGGGGGAACTACCCCTGCACCGATAAACTCATCTTT. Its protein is CALGEQWGNYPCTDKLIF.